This T cell receptor (beta chain) comes out of a study of blood T cell repertoires in COVID-19. Study at large: Samples came from the United States, Italy and Spain, spanning acute and convalescent COVID-19. PBMCs, B-cell-depleted T cells, or T cells provided the cDNA or gDNA that made up the material.

The CDR3 covers 14 residues. V trimming: 6 bases; J trimming: 10 bases; junction bases outside the gene matches: 12. CDR1 and CDR2 (germline): MNHEY, SMNVEV (reference sequence). Original methodology: Counts of nucleated cells, estimated from reference gene primer amplification, were obtained. Libraries were prepared by immunoSEQ multiplex PCR; TCRdb keeps only in-frame clonotypes and omits some of them. V and J calls and clone size are copied from that table; D and trimming were computed from the DNA. The sample holds approximately 270,000 clones; around 90% are singletons and the top ten take roughly 2.3%.

Material for sequencing was peripheral blood. The V call is TRBV27, the J call TRBJ1-5; 7 bases align to TRBD1. The TCR sequence derives from a man in his fifties with acute or convalescent COVID-19. CDR3 residues: CASSETGAPSPQHF. As DNA, the CDR3 is TGTGCCAGCAGCGAAACAGGGGCCCCGTCCCCCCAGCATTTT.